This TCR beta chain was recovered during a study of T cells in Graves' hyperthyroidism and ophthalmopathy. Amplified TCR beta CDR3 regions derived from RNA transcripts. First-round RT-PCR with HTBI primers amplified the TCR CDR3 region. TCRdb redid the calling of the multiplex PCR reads with MiXCR, one entry per CDR3 protein. Here the sample spans over 450,000 distinct CDR3 sequences, roughly an eighth being singletons. An absence of ophthalmopathy progression within 18 months meant stable Graves' hyperthyroidism. Clinical symptoms, serum thyroxine, TRAb, thyroid ultrasound and orbital computed tomography established diagnosis. The table lists this clonotype with many counts. V lost 1 base to trimming and J lost 6 bases, with 17 bases between them. Germline CDR1 is SGHRS and CDR2 is YFSETQ. The CDR3 has 15 amino acids.

This TCR came from a young woman with Graves' hyperthyroidism. The rearrangement joins TRBV5-1 to TRBJ2-7; no firm D call. The specimen sequenced was blood. In nucleotides, the CDR3 is TGCGCCAGCAGCTTGTTCGGTGAAGGGATCTCCGAGCAGTACTTC. It specifies CASSLFGEGISEQYF.